The rows below give T cell receptor beta chains drawn from one sample of a study of vaccination effects on CD4 cells after COVID-19. These receptors' antigens are unknown. Profiling relied on immunoSEQ multiplex PCR, and the TCRdb table lists in-frame clones only, not all of them. Of 70,000 to 75,000 clones listed, over 65% are singletons. The sequences come from CD4+ T cells from PBMCs cultured with HCoV-OC43 spike peptides, collected before COVID-19 vaccination. The receptor set was obtained from a human donor who received a COVID-19 vaccine. Each CDR3 is given with its conserved first and last residue. Each record gives: J gene, clone size, CDR3 length, V gene, D gene, CDR3 DNA, CDR3 protein. A D gene is named only where the DNA matches it firmly. Part of the rows lack a size; the others show once, few, many or a class for expanded clones.

J: TRBJ1-2
size: NA
length: 14
V: TRBV5-6
D: NA
DNA: TGTGCCAGCAGCTTGGGAAGCACTAACTATGGCTACACCTTC
CDR3: CASSLGSTNYGYTF

J: TRBJ2-3
size: NA
length: 15
V: TRBV7-2
D: NA
DNA: TGTGCCAGCCGCTCGAGGGGGGCTCGCACAGATACGCAGTATTTT
CDR3: CASRSRGARTDTQYF

J: TRBJ1-1
size: NA
length: 12
V: TRBV30
D: NA
DNA: TGTGCCTGGAGCGCCAGTGGACCTGAAGCTTTCTTT
CDR3: CAWSASGPEAFF

J: TRBJ2-5
size: once
length: 15
V: TRBV9
D: NA
DNA: TGTGCCAGCAGCGGAGGGACGGTGAAGCAAGAGACCCAGTACTTC
CDR3: CASSGGTVKQETQYF

J: TRBJ2-2
size: NA
length: 14
V: TRBV27
D: NA
DNA: TGTGCCAGCAGTTTATTTTCGGTGGCCGGGGAGCTGTTTTTT
CDR3: CASSLFSVAGELFF

J: TRBJ1-5
size: NA
length: 13
V: TRBV2
D: NA
DNA: TGTGCCAGCAGTGGGGAGGATTACCAGCCCCAGCATTTT
CDR3: CASSGEDYQPQHF

J: TRBJ1-1
size: NA
length: 15
V: TRBV6-4
D: NA
DNA: TGTGCCAGCAGTGACTCGGGCGGGGGGAACACTGAAGCTTTCTTT
CDR3: CASSDSGGGNTEAFF

J: TRBJ2-1
size: NA
length: 12
V: TRBV5-1
D: NA
DNA: TGCGCCAGCCACGAGCCCCAGGGTGAGCAGTTCTTC
CDR3: CASHEPQGEQFF

J: TRBJ1-6
size: NA
length: 14
V: TRBV19
D: TRBD1
DNA: TGTGCCAGTTCCTGGGAGGGACAGAGATCACCCCTCCACTTT
CDR3: CASSWEGQRSPLHF

J: TRBJ1-5
size: NA
length: 13
V: TRBV3-1/TRBV3-2
D: NA
DNA: TGTGCCAGCAGCCAAGGTGGCGCTCAGCCCCAGCATTTT
CDR3: CASSQGGAQPQHF

J: TRBJ2-5
size: NA
length: 15
V: TRBV5-1
D: TRBD2
DNA: TGCGCCAGCGGTACTAGCGGAACCCAGGAAGAGACCCAGTACTTC
CDR3: CASGTSGTQEETQYF

J: TRBJ1-6
size: NA
length: 15
V: TRBV9
D: NA
DNA: TGTGCCAGCAGCGTAGGGGGGGACCCTAGTTCACCCCTCCACTTT
CDR3: CASSVGGDPSSPLHF

J: TRBJ1-1
size: NA
length: 15
V: TRBV15
D: NA
DNA: TGTGCCACCAGCAGGTTTGGAGGTTTGAACACTGAAGCTTTCTTT
CDR3: CATSRFGGLNTEAFF

J: TRBJ2-1
size: NA
length: 16
V: TRBV9
D: TRBD2
DNA: TGTGCCAGCAGCGTAGGCGGGGGGGCTTCCTACAATGAGCAGTTCTTC
CDR3: CASSVGGGASYNEQFF

J: TRBJ1-4
size: NA
length: 13
V: TRBV19
D: NA
DNA: TGTGCCAGTAGTATTGGCGGAAATGAAAAACTGTTTTTT
CDR3: CASSIGGNEKLFF

J: TRBJ2-3
size: NA
length: 16
V: TRBV6-2/TRBV6-3
D: TRBD2
DNA: TGTGCCAGCAGTCGCGGACTAGCGGGGCCCACAGATACGCAGTATTTT
CDR3: CASSRGLAGPTDTQYF

J: TRBJ2-4
size: few
length: 15
V: TRBV19
D: NA
DNA: TGTGCCAGTAGTATTGAGTTAGTAGCCAAAAACATTCAGTACTTC
CDR3: CASSIELVAKNIQYF

J: TRBJ2-5
size: NA
length: 17
V: TRBV7-3
D: TRBD2
DNA: TGTGCCAGCAGCTTAGGGACTAGCGGGGGTAACCAAGAGACCCAGTACTTC
CDR3: CASSLGTSGGNQETQYF

J: TRBJ2-5
size: medium-sized
length: 14
V: TRBV9
D: NA
DNA: TGTGCCAGCAGCGTAGACTTGTACCAAGAGACCCAGTACTTC
CDR3: CASSVDLYQETQYF

J: TRBJ2-3
size: NA
length: 14
V: TRBV7-8
D: TRBD2
DNA: TGTGCCAGCAGCATTACTAGCGGGGGGACGCGACCGTATTTT
CDR3: CASSITSGGTRPYF

J: TRBJ2-2
size: NA
length: 15
V: TRBV7-8
D: NA
DNA: TGTGCCAGCAGCTTAGAGGGTCAGATCACCGGGGAGCTGTTTTTT
CDR3: CASSLEGQITGELFF

J: TRBJ2-5
size: NA
length: 18
V: TRBV10-2
D: TRBD2
DNA: TGCGCCAGCAGTGAGTCGGCGTCTCGGCGGGGGGGAAAAGAGACCCAGTACTTC
CDR3: CASSESASRRGGKETQYF

J: TRBJ1-5
size: few
length: 17
V: TRBV7-8
D: NA
DNA: TGTGCCAGCAGCTTATGGTCAGGGGCTGGCGGCAATCAGCCCCAGCATTTT
CDR3: CASSLWSGAGGNQPQHF

J: TRBJ2-1
size: NA
length: 17
V: TRBV6-1
D: TRBD2
DNA: TGTGCCAGCAGTGAGACTAGCGGGTACTTCTCCTACAATGAGCAGTTCTTC
CDR3: CASSETSGYFSYNEQFF

J: TRBJ1-6
size: NA
length: 15
V: TRBV4-1
D: NA
DNA: TGCGCCAGCAGCCAAGAGGAGAGGTTGGACTCACCCCTCCACTTT
CDR3: CASSQEERLDSPLHF

J: TRBJ1-5
size: NA
length: 15
V: TRBV5-3
D: NA
DNA: TGTGCCAGAAGCTTGGTTTGCAGGGCCGGTCAGCCCCAGCATTTT
CDR3: CARSLVCRAGQPQHF

J: TRBJ1-4
size: NA
length: 14
V: TRBV6-5
D: NA
DNA: TGTGCCAGCACCACGTTGTTGGTCAATGAAAAACTGTTTTTT
CDR3: CASTTLLVNEKLFF

J: TRBJ2-1
size: few
length: 16
V: TRBV24-1
D: NA
DNA: TGTGCCACCAGTGATCTAAACACCGGGACAATAAATGAGCAGTTCTTC
CDR3: CATSDLNTGTINEQFF

J: TRBJ1-2
size: once
length: 15
V: TRBV5-1
D: TRBD1
DNA: TGCGCCAGCAGCCGGGACAGGGGAGTAAGGGATGGCTACACCTTC
CDR3: CASSRDRGVRDGYTF

J: TRBJ2-5
size: NA
length: 13
V: TRBV10-3
D: TRBD1
DNA: TGTGCCATCGGACAGGGCCCCCAAGAGACCCAGTACTTC
CDR3: CAIGQGPQETQYF

J: TRBJ2-5
size: once
length: 15
V: TRBV25-1
D: NA
DNA: TGTGCCAGCTCCGAGGGTGGCAGGGTGGACGAGACCCAGTACTTC
CDR3: CASSEGGRVDETQYF

J: TRBJ1-2
size: NA
length: 11
V: TRBV12-3/TRBV12-4
D: NA
DNA: TGTGCCAGCAGTTTAGGCGGCGGCTACACCTTC
CDR3: CASSLGGGYTF

J: TRBJ1-4
size: NA
length: 14
V: TRBV6-5
D: TRBD1
DNA: TGTGCCAGCAGTCCAGGGGGAGCTAATGAAAAACTGTTTTTT
CDR3: CASSPGGANEKLFF

J: TRBJ2-4
size: NA
length: 15
V: TRBV6-2/TRBV6-3
D: NA
DNA: TGTGCCAGCAGTGGACTGGGCAAAGCCAAAAACATTCAGTACTTC
CDR3: CASSGLGKAKNIQYF

J: TRBJ2-1
size: NA
length: 15
V: TRBV7-7
D: NA
DNA: TGTGCCAGCAGCTTTGGCAGTCCCTCCTACAATGAGCAGTTCTTC
CDR3: CASSFGSPSYNEQFF

J: TRBJ2-2
size: NA
length: 13
V: TRBV18
D: NA
DNA: TGTGCCAGCTCACTGACGAACACCGGGGAGCTGTTTTTT
CDR3: CASSLTNTGELFF

J: TRBJ1-5
size: NA
length: 15
V: TRBV3-1/TRBV3-2
D: NA
DNA: TGTGCCAGCAGCCTCGGTTTTAGAGTTTCTCAGCCCCAGCATTTT
CDR3: CASSLGFRVSQPQHF

J: TRBJ1-2
size: few
length: 14
V: TRBV19
D: NA
DNA: TGTGCCAGTAGTCCTCGTGCGGGGTCCGATGGCTACACCTTC
CDR3: CASSPRAGSDGYTF

J: TRBJ2-6
size: few
length: 19
V: TRBV4-3
D: NA
DNA: TGCGCCAGCAGCCAAGAGGACGGTCAGTTTTACTCTGGGGCCAACGTCCTGACTTTC
CDR3: CASSQEDGQFYSGANVLTF

J: TRBJ2-3
size: NA
length: 14
V: TRBV7-3
D: NA
DNA: TGTGCCAGCAGCCCGTCACAGGGACGAGATACGCAGTATTTT
CDR3: CASSPSQGRDTQYF

J: TRBJ2-5
size: NA
length: 14
V: TRBV4-3
D: TRBD2
DNA: TGCGCCAGCAGCCAAGAAGGTGGGAGGGGGACCCAGTACTTC
CDR3: CASSQEGGRGTQYF

J: TRBJ1-6
size: NA
length: 13
V: TRBV6-2/TRBV6-3
D: NA
DNA: TGTGCCAGCAGTGACAGGCACCATTCACCCCTCCACTTT
CDR3: CASSDRHHSPLHF

J: TRBJ2-2
size: few
length: 14
V: TRBV11-3
D: NA
DNA: TGTGCCAGCAGCTCTCGGGCCGACGCCGGGGAGCTGTTTTTT
CDR3: CASSSRADAGELFF

J: TRBJ2-5
size: NA
length: 17
V: TRBV7-2
D: TRBD2
DNA: TGTGCCAGCAGCTCCCATTGGGGTAGCGGGCATGGGGAGACCCAGTACTTC
CDR3: CASSSHWGSGHGETQYF